Below are 17 T cell receptor beta chains sequenced from a single sample in a study of T cells in localized non-small cell lung cancer. Produced via immunoSEQ multiplex PCR; TCRdb's table is partial and in-frame only. The sample includes tens of thousands of clones, 70% to 90% of them seen just once. The source material was peripheral blood, sampled before any cancer treatment. All receptors come from a female donor aged 60 or older with stage I lung adenocarcinoma.

The rearrangement uses TRBV4-2 and TRBJ1-5, with D unclear. This CDR3 contains 13 residues. V lost 1 base and J lost 6, with 7 bases in between. Germline loops: CDR1 LGHNA, CDR2 YNFKEQ. The chain's CDR3 is CASSQGPSQPQHF. DNA for the CDR3: TGTGCCAGCAGCCAAGGGCCATCTCAGCCCCAGCATTTT.

The chain combines TRBV6-1 with TRBJ1-1; D unclear. V was trimmed by 5 bases and J by 5 bases, leaving 6 bases between them. Germline-derived CDR1 and CDR2 are MNHNS and SASEGT. The length of the CDR3 is 11 residues. CDR3 protein: CASSHITEAFF. For the CDR3, the DNA is TGTGCCAGCAGTCATATTACTGAAGCTTTCTTT.

This clone was detected a few times. The V gene is TRBV7-9, the J gene TRBJ2-6; 8 bases map to TRBD2. The CDR3 spans 15 residues. Unmatched junction bases numbered 0, after V lost 5 bases and J lost 0 bases. CDR1 SEHNR and CDR2 FQNEAQ come from the germline V gene (reference sequence). The CDR3 reads CASSRGGSGANVLTF. The DNA for the CDR3 is TGTGCCAGCAGCCGGGGGGGCTCTGGGGCCAACGTCCTGACTTTC.

The chain employs TRBV5-4 and TRBJ1-4, with 8 bases identical to TRBD1. V gave up 4 bases and J gave up 0 bases; unmatched junction bases: 8. Germline-derived CDR1 and CDR2 are SGHNT and YYREEE (reference sequence). This CDR3 contains 17 residues. CDR3 in DNA: TGTGCCAGCAGCAGTCGACAGGGGACGTCAACTAATGAAAAACTGTTTTTT. This sequence encodes CASSSRQGTSTNEKLFF.

The chain uses TRBV6-1 and TRBJ2-3; TRBD2 aligns across 10 bases. Looked up from germline, CDR1 is MNHNS and CDR2 is SASEGT. The CDR3 is 17 residues long. After removal of 1 base from V and 4 bases from J, the junction contained 8 bases not matched to a gene. In DNA form, the CDR3 reads TGTGCCAGCAGTGAAGGCCGGCTAGCGGGAGTTCCAGATACGCAGTATTTT. Translated, it gives CASSEGRLAGVPDTQYF.

The chain uses TRBV10-3 and TRBJ1-2; D is unresolved. Germline lookup yields CDR1 ENHRY and CDR2 SYGVKD. The CDR3 is 15 amino acids. Trimming stripped 5 bases from V and 1 base from J, with 14 bases between. CDR3 sequence reads: CAISLSNGFNYGYTF. CDR3 sequence (DNA): TGTGCCATCAGTCTTTCTAACGGGTTTAACTATGGCTACACCTTC.

V is TRBV6-6 and J is TRBJ1-1; TRBD1 matches 9 bases. Germline CDR1 reads MNHNY; CDR2 reads SVGAGI (reference sequence). Losses at the gene ends were 3 bases for V and 8 bases for J; bases not matched to a gene: 4. The CDR3 consists of 13 residues. The CDR3 reads CASSYGTGLEAFF. The CDR3 DNA follows: TGTGCCAGCAGTTATGGGACAGGGTTAGAAGCTTTCTTT.

The chain employs TRBV7-3 and TRBJ2-3; D possibly uses TRBD1 or TRBD2 (5 bases each). The CDR3 contains 13 residues. V was clipped by 3 bases and J by 6 bases, with 10 bases between them. CDR1 SGHTA and CDR2 FQGTGA come from the germline V gene. CDR3 protein: CASSFREKDTQYF. The DNA of the CDR3 is TGTGCCAGCAGCTTCAGGGAGAAGGATACGCAGTATTTT.

The count of this clone is one. This sequence joins TRBV19 and TRBJ2-1, with D possibly being TRBD1 (5 bases). Trimming removed 8 bases from V and 1 base from J, with 12 bases in between. Germline CDR1 LNHDA, CDR2 SQIVND (reference sequence). CDR3 length: 14 residues. CDR3 amino acids: CASLGQGSYNEQFF. DNA of the CDR3: TGTGCCAGTTTAGGGCAGGGTTCCTACAATGAGCAGTTCTTC.

V usage is TRBV30 and J usage is TRBJ1-5; the D is unclear. Germline V lookup: CDR1 GTSNPN, CDR2 SVGIG (reference sequence). The CDR3 runs 13 residues. V was pared by 2 bases and J by 4 bases, with 9 bases between. In nucleotides, the CDR3 is TGTGCCTGGAGTTCCGCGGCGAATCAGCCCCAGCATTTT. As protein: CAWSSAANQPQHF.

The chain couples TRBV5-6 to TRBJ2-7; D gene unclear. CDR1 SGHDT and CDR2 YYEEEE come from the germline V gene. The CDR3 loop spans 16 amino acids. V lost 3 bases to trimming and J lost 4 bases, with 20 bases between them. DNA for the CDR3: TGTGCCAGCAGCTCCTCAAGGGTCCGACAACTATACGAGCAGTACTTC. Amino acid sequence: CASSSSRVRQLYEQYF.

This chain's CDR3 is CASSHTLPDTQYF. The CDR3 coding sequence is TGTGCCAGCAGCCATACCCTCCCCGATACGCAGTATTTT. The rearrangement links TRBV4-2 to TRBJ2-3; D is unclear. V lost 3 bases and J lost 6, with 10 bases in between. This CDR3 region has 13 residues. Germline assignment: CDR1 LGHNA and CDR2 YNFKEQ.

A single count supports this clone. V and J are TRBV30 and TRBJ2-1; tentative D call: TRBD2 (7 bases). The CDR3 is made up of 14 amino acids. V lost 0 bases and J 8 bases, leaving 14 bases between the germline ends. Per the germline V gene, CDR1 is GTSNPN and CDR2 is SVGIG (reference sequence). The CDR3 DNA sequence: TGTGCCTGGAGTGTAGGGGGGGGCGGGGATGAGCAGTTCTTC. Translating gives CAWSVGGGGDEQFF.

The rearrangement uses TRBV19 and TRBJ2-7; the D gene is possibly TRBD1 (6 bases). This CDR3 comprises 14 residues. V was clipped by 5 bases and J by 1 base, with 12 bases between them. Germline values: CDR1 LNHDA, CDR2 SQIVND (reference sequence). CDR3 nucleotides: TGTGCCAGTAGTGTGTCCGGGACATCCTACGAGCAGTACTTC. Its protein product is CASSVSGTSYEQYF. Looking up the rest from reference TRBV19 and TRBJ2-7 gives the full variable domain: DGGITQSPKYLFRKEGQNVTLSCEQNLNHDAMYWYRQDPGQGLRLIYYSQIVNDFQKGDIAEGYSVSREKKESFPLTVTSAQKNPTAFYLCASSVSGTSYEQYFGPGTRLTVT.

The V gene is TRBV5-1, the J gene TRBJ2-1, with 8 bases fitting TRBD2. The CDR3 has 14 amino acids. J gave up 9 bases and V 3 bases, and 8 bases lay outside the gene matches. CDR1 is SGHRS and CDR2 is YFSETQ in the germline V gene. Here the CDR3 reads CASSSGTSRGEQFF. CDR3 DNA: TGCGCCAGCAGCTCCGGGACTAGTCGAGGTGAGCAGTTCTTC.

The chain recombines TRBV9 with TRBJ1-4, with 8 bases lining up with TRBD1. This CDR3 region has 14 residues. Per the germline V gene, CDR1 is SGDLS and CDR2 is YYNGEE. With 4 bases clipped from V and 8 bases from J, the junction kept 7 bases outside the gene matches. The CDR3 protein is CASSPGTGGEKLFF. The CDR3 nucleotides read TGTGCCAGCAGCCCCGGGACAGGCGGAGAAAAACTGTTTTTT.

The gene calls are TRBV6-6 and TRBJ2-7; the D gene is possibly TRBD1 (7 bases). V was clipped by 7 bases and J by 0 bases, with 16 bases between them. CDR1 is MNHNY and CDR2 is SVGAGI in the germline V gene (reference sequence). This CDR3 spans 15 amino acids. This CDR3 reads CASTSGGILSYEQYF. In DNA, the CDR3 is TGTGCCAGCACCTCAGGGGGGATACTCTCCTACGAGCAGTACTTC.